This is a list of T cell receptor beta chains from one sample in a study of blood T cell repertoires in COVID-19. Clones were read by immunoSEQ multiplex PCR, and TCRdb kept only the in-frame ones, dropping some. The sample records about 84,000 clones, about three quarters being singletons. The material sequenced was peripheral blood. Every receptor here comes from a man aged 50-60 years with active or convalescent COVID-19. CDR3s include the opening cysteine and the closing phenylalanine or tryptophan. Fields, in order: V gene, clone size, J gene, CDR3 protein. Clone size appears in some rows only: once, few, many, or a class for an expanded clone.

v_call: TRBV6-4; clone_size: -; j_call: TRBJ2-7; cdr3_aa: CASSDRSGTPPTKQYF
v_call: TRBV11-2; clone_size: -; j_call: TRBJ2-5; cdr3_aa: CASSVGQGVDQETQYF
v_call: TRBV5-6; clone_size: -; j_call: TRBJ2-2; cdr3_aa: CASRRDRLTGELFF
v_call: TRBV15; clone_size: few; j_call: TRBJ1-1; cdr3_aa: CAPYGTGQRTEAFF
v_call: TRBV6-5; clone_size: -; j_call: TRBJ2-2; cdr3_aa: CASRRDRAAEELFF
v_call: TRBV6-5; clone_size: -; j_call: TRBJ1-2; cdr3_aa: CASSPQGGAGGYTF
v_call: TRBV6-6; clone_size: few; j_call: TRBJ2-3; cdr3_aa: CASSLQGDTQYF
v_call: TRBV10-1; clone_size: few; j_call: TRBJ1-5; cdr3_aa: CASSGGTGQGRFSNQPQHF
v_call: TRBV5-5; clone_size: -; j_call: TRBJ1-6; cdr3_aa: CASSLGPTPGNSPLHF
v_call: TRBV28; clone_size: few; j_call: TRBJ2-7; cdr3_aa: CASSPAGTGGSYEQYF
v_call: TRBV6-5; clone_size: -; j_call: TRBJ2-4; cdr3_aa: CASGPQTSRGNIQYF
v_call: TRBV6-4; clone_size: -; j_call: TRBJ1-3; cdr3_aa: CAILMGGIGNTIYF
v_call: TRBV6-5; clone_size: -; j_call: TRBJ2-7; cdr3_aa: CASQRAGEQYF
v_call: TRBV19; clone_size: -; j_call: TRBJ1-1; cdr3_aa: CASREAGWNTEAFF
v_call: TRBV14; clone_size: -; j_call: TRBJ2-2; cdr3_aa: CASSPGTPNTGELFF
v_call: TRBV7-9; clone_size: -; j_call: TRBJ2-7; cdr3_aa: CASSLEDRAEQYF
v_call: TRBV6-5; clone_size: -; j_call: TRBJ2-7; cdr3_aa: CASGWDNLRGEQYF
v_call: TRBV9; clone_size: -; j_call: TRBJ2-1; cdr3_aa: CASSPPGSSYNEQFF
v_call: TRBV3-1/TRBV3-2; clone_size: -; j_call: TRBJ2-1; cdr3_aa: CASSHAGLQGPRNEQFF
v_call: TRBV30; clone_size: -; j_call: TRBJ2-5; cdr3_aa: CAWSIAGAETQYF
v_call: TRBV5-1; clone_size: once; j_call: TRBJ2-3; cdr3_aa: CASSYGTPDLDTQYF
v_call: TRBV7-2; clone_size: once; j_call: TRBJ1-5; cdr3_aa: CASSGAGTSNQPQHF
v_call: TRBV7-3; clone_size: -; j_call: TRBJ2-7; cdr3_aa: CASGGVRDSGGNEQYF
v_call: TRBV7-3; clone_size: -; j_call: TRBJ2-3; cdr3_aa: CASSRGLGSTDTQYF
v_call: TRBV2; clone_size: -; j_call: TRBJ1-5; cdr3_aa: CASSEEGGNNQPQHF